The 17 T cell receptor beta chains below were found in one sample sequenced in a study of post-analysis software for immune sequencing data. Study-wide results and caveats: Controls showed lower frequencies than patients for 4 or 5 TRBV segments, and TRBV5-6, TRBV5-1 and TRBV20-1 were among these.

These TCRs are of unknown antigen specificity. cDNA libraries for TCR beta contained unique molecular identifiers. TCRdb analysed the PCR reads with MiXCR anew, one entry per CDR3 protein. Here the sample spans 350,000 to 450,000 distinct CDR3 sequences, roughly 38% being singletons. The sample comprised blood. These receptor sequences come from a girl aged 2-10 years with multiple sclerosis.

The genes are TRBV3-1 and TRBJ1-2, with unresolved D. This CDR3 comprises 14 residues. Germline loops: CDR1 LGHDT, CDR2 YNNKEL (reference sequence). The V gene lost 1 base and the J gene lost 2 bases, with 8 bases spanning the gap. The CDR3 DNA is TGTGCCAGCAGCCAAGGGTACAGAAACTATGGCTACACCTTC. It yields the protein CASSQGYRNYGYTF. The full variable domain, completed using reference TRBV3-1 and TRBJ1-2, is DTAVSQTPKYLVTQMGNDKSIKCEQNLGHDTMYWYKQDSKKFLKIMFSYNNKELIINETVPNRFSPKSPDKAHLNLHINSLELGDSAVYFCASSQGYRNYGYTFGSGTRLTVV.

This clonotype appeared a few times. The rearrangement joins TRBV20-1 to TRBJ2-7; D is unresolved. Germline loops: CDR1 DFQATT, CDR2 SNEGSKA (reference sequence). The CDR3 spans 16 residues. V was shortened by 0 bases and J by 1 base, with 16 bases between the two germline ends. The CDR3: CSARDGFRATSYEQYF. The CDR3 region has the DNA TGCAGTGCTAGAGATGGGTTCCGGGCCACTTCCTACGAGCAGTACTTC.

The chain links TRBV20-1 to TRBJ2-1; no firm D call. The CDR3 is made up of 13 amino acids. Germline CDR1 reads DFQATT; CDR2 reads SNEGSKA (reference sequence). V lost 3 bases and J 3 bases, leaving 9 bases between the germline ends. The CDR3 is CSARRSLYNEQFF. CDR3 nucleotide sequence: TGCAGTGCTAGGCGGAGCCTCTACAATGAGCAGTTCTTC.

The chain carries TRBV7-3 and TRBJ2-5; no definite D call. Trimming took 2 bases from V and 5 from J, leaving 18 bases between them. The CDR3 totals 16 residues. Germline V CDR1 and CDR2: SGHTA, FQGTGA. The CDR3 DNA sequence: TGTGCCAGCAGCTTAGGGGTCAACCCGGTAATGGAGACCCAGTACTTC. This codes for CASSLGVNPVMETQYF.

The table lists this clonotype with a few counts. CDR3 amino acids: CASRWTSGTQIHEQYF. CDR3 coding DNA: TGCGCCAGCAGATGGACTAGCGGGACACAAATCCACGAGCAGTACTTC. The rearrangement links TRBV5-1 to TRBJ2-7; 12 bases align to TRBD2. V lost 5 bases, J lost 5 bases, and 11 bases stayed unmatched. The CDR3 extends over 16 amino acids. CDR1 SGHRS and CDR2 YFSETQ come from the germline V gene.

This clonotype showed up just once. The chain combines TRBV9 with TRBJ2-5, with TRBD2 identical over 10 bases. The junction had 5 bases not matched to a gene; V was cut back by 1 base and J by 2 bases. Germline values: CDR1 SGDLS, CDR2 YYNGEE. The CDR3 covers 16 residues. CDR3 amino acids: CASSVLPLAGQETQYF. CDR3 nucleotides: TGTGCCAGCAGCGTACTTCCACTAGCGGGGCAAGAGACCCAGTACTTC.

V gene TRBV6-1 combines with J gene TRBJ2-4, with unresolved D. This CDR3 contains 11 residues. Germline V gene data show CDR1 as MNHNS and CDR2 as SASEGT. Trimming pared 6 bases from V and 1 base from J, leaving 1 base between. CDR3 DNA sequence: TGTGCCAGCAGGGCCAAAAACATTCAGTACTTC. Its translation: CASRAKNIQYF.

This clonotype has more than one count but fewer than ten. V and J are TRBV29-1 and TRBJ2-4; D not resolved. From germline, CDR1 is SQVTM and CDR2 ANQGSEA. CDR3 length: 14 residues. Deletions cut 4 bases from V and 0 bases from J, with 10 bases between. DNA of the CDR3: TGCAGCGTTGCCCCGTTAGTAGCCAAAAACATTCAGTACTTC. Its translation: CSVAPLVAKNIQYF. Looking up the rest from reference TRBV29-1 and TRBJ2-4 gives the full variable domain: SAVISQKPSRDICQRGTSLTIQCQVDSQVTMMFWYRQQPGQSLTLIATANQGSEATYESGFVIDKFPISRPNLTFSTLTVSNMSPEDSSIYLCSVAPLVAKNIQYFGAGTRLSVL.

Only a few counts were recorded for this clonotype. V usage is TRBV4-2 and J usage is TRBJ1-6; no clear D. CDR1 and CDR2 (germline): LGHNA, YNFKEQ. This CDR3 is built from 17 residues. The V and J ends lost 0 bases and 7 bases respectively, with 16 bases between them. CDR3 coding DNA: TGTGCCAGCAGCCAAGATCTTCCGGGTACTTGGAATTCACCCCTCCACTTT. This codes for CASSQDLPGTWNSPLHF.

This chain links TRBV6-1 with TRBJ1-3; D is ambiguous. The CDR3 spans 14 residues. V lost 7 bases, J lost 4 bases, and 14 bases lay in between. Germline CDR1 and CDR2: MNHNS and SASEGT. This CDR3 is CASTLPFRGNTIYF. The CDR3 DNA reads TGTGCCAGCACCCTACCTTTCCGGGGAAACACCATATATTTT.

This clonotype was picked up a small number of times. The rearrangement links TRBV7-9 to TRBJ2-1; D call uncertain. This CDR3 has 12 residues. The V end lost 2 bases, the J end lost 7 bases, and 6 bases lay between the germline ends. Germline values: CDR1 SEHNR, CDR2 FQNEAQ (reference sequence). In DNA form, the CDR3 reads TGTGCCAGCAGCTTACTGGTTAATGAGCAGTTCTTC. Its protein is CASSLLVNEQFF.

This chain uses TRBV7-2 with TRBJ2-5; unclear D gene. The CDR3 contains 13 residues. V lost 7 bases and J lost 0, with 9 bases in between. The germline V gene encodes CDR1 SGHTA and CDR2 FQGNSA. The CDR3 coding sequence is TGTGCCAGCATTGTAAAGAACCAAGAGACCCAGTACTTC. It is translated as CASIVKNQETQYF. The full variable domain, rest sourced from reference TRBV7-2 and TRBJ2-5, is GAGVSQSPSNKVTEKGKDVELRCDPISGHTALYWYRQSLGQGLEFLIYFQGNSAPDKSGLPSDRFSAERTGGSVSTLTIQRTQQEDSAVYLCASIVKNQETQYFGPGTRLLVL.

This chain links TRBV12-3 or TRBV12-4 with TRBJ2-5, with D possibly being TRBD1 (6 bases). This CDR3 comprises 14 residues. Trimming took 1 base from V and 6 from J, leaving 12 bases between them. The CDR3 coding sequence is TGTGCCAGCAGTTTAGACAGGGATGGAAAGACCCAGTACTTC. This translates into CASSLDRDGKTQYF.

This clonotype showed up just a few times. The chain carries TRBV12-3 or TRBV12-4 and TRBJ1-1; the D is unclear. V was trimmed by 10 bases and J by 0 bases, leaving 15 bases between them. The CDR3 sequence is 14 residues long. This CDR3 is CAIHRTLMNTEAFF. CDR3 sequence (DNA): TGTGCCATCCATAGGACTCTTATGAACACTGAAGCTTTCTTT.

The chain uses TRBV5-1 and TRBJ2-7; D remains unclear. V was shortened by 3 bases and J by 3 bases, with 16 bases between the two germline ends. The CDR3 is 15 amino acids. Germline V lookup: CDR1 SGHRS, CDR2 YFSETQ. The CDR3 DNA reads as TGCGCCAGCAGCTCCGGGCTTGGCAGGATCTACGAGCAGTACTTC. Its protein product is CASSSGLGRIYEQYF.

This clonotype has just a few counts. The J gene is TRBJ2-4, the V gene TRBV7-2, with D uncertain. The J call may be mistaken, given a closer DNA end match to TRBJ2-7. CDR3 size: 12 residues. Germline loops: CDR1 SGHTA, CDR2 FQGNSA. The DNA of the CDR3 is TGTGCCAGCAGCTCAGGTTGGCACGAGCAGTACTTC. Translated: CASSSGWHEQYF.

This clonotype showed up just a few times. Compared with germline, one end of the junction differs, possibly owing to a read error. The chain has TRBV15 and TRBJ2-7; TRBD1 agrees at 8 bases. Germline CDR1 reads LNHNV; CDR2 reads YYDKDF (reference sequence). The CDR3 extends over 15 amino acids. The CDR3 nucleotides are TGTGCCACCAGCCGAGACAGGGGTCTATCCTACGAGCAGTACTTC. It is translated as CATSRDRGLSYEQYF.